The clone carrying this T cell receptor (beta chain) was seen a single time. What it binds is unknown. Sequenced material consisted of expressed TCRB transcripts (all of the isolated RNA was reverse transcribed). Read counts averaged approximately 3.5 million for samples of naive, central memory and regulatory T cells. TCRdb's table, derived via immunoSEQ multiplex PCR, lists solely in-frame clones and lacks some. Of about 240,000 clones listed, approximately 13% are singletons. This sample stems from a study of beta chain features in type 1 diabetes. Trimming removed 5 bases from V and 6 bases from J; junction bases left unmatched: 7. The CDR3 has 14 amino acids. The germline CDR1 and CDR2 sequences are SGHNT and YYREEE (reference sequence). Study-wide findings and caveats: In patients and controls equally, PCR might favor templates that are shorter. Compared to healthy donors, patients appeared to have naive, central memory and Treg TCRB repertoires that were more alike. A moderate, significant TCRB CDR3 shortening appeared in type 1 diabetes across four CD4+ subsets.

The sequence came from a young man with type 1 diabetes. The material sequenced was naive CD4+ T cells from blood. This sequence joins TRBV5-4 and TRBJ1-2, with TRBD1 matching 10 bases. CDR3 in DNA: TGTGCCAGCAGAGCCGGGACAGGGGTCGATGGCTACACCTTC. It is translated as CASRAGTGVDGYTF.